This is a list of T cell receptor beta chains from one sample in a study of memory CD4+ T cells and cytomegalovirus serostatus. Generated by immunoSEQ multiplex PCR, the TCRdb table keeps only in-frame clones and is missing some. The sample gives about 60,000 clones, more than 60% of which show up once; 0.75% to 0.9% is in the top ten. What was sequenced was memory CD4+ T cells from blood. These TCRs come from an adult in good health and CMV-seronegative. CDR3s include the opening cysteine and the closing phenylalanine or tryptophan. The D gene is left open where the match is weak. Not all rows give a size; the values are once, few, many and, for expanded clones, a class.

TRBV5-1	few	TRBJ1-2	.	CASSLIGRLSAYGYTF	TGCGCCAGCAGCTTGATCGGGAGGCTTTCGGCCTATGGCTACACCTTC
TRBV5-6	.	TRBJ1-4	TRBD1	CASSTPDRDNEKLFF	TGTGCCAGCAGCACTCCGGACAGGGATAATGAAAAACTGTTTTTT
TRBV28	.	TRBJ1-4	TRBD1	CASSRAGQGGEKLFF	TGTGCCAGCAGTCGCGCGGGACAGGGGGGTGAAAAACTGTTTTTT
TRBV6-6	.	TRBJ1-1	.	CASSYGRWGDITEAFF	TGTGCCAGCAGTTACGGTCGGTGGGGGGACATCACTGAAGCTTTCTTT
TRBV5-6	.	TRBJ2-1	.	CASSLAGREQFF	TGTGCCAGCAGCTTGGCTGGGCGAGAGCAGTTCTTC
TRBV4-2	.	TRBJ1-2	TRBD1	CASSQGQGGYGYTF	TGTGCCAGCAGCCAAGGACAGGGCGGATATGGCTACACCTTC
TRBV7-2	.	TRBJ1-2	.	CASSSLQDGYTF	TGTGCCAGCAGCTCATTACAAGATGGCTACACCTTC
TRBV5-4	.	TRBJ1-2	TRBD1	CASSQKDRGGYGYTF	TGTGCCAGCAGCCAAAAGGACAGGGGCGGTTATGGCTACACCTTC
TRBV5-8	.	TRBJ2-5	.	CASSFRETQYF	TGTGCCAGCAGCTTCCGGGAGACCCAGTACTTC
TRBV7-9	.	TRBJ1-2	.	CASSPRDLYGYTF	TGTGCCAGCAGCCCCCGGGACTTGTATGGCTACACCTTC
TRBV18	.	TRBJ2-7	.	CASSPFRGRNEQYF	TGTGCCAGCTCACCATTTCGGGGGAGGAACGAGCAGTACTTC
TRBV9	.	TRBJ2-3	.	CASSVGVRVDGDTQYF	TGTGCCAGCAGCGTAGGTGTCCGTGTGGATGGCGATACGCAGTATTTT
TRBV19	.	TRBJ1-5	.	CASRPGAGVYSNQPQHF	TGTGCCAGTAGACCCGGGGCGGGGGTGTATAGCAATCAGCCCCAGCATTTT
TRBV21-1	.	TRBJ2-7	.	CASSKELAQRNEQYF	TGTGCCAGCAGCAAAGAATTGGCCCAGCGGAACGAGCAGTACTTC
TRBV15	.	TRBJ2-7	.	CATSRDFGVADEQYF	TGTGCCACCAGCAGAGATTTCGGGGTCGCCGACGAGCAGTACTTC
TRBV28	.	TRBJ2-7	TRBD2	CASSLLSGMVREQYF	TGTGCCAGCAGTTTATTAAGCGGGATGGTACGCGAGCAGTACTTC
TRBV5-1	.	TRBJ1-1	.	CASSLVPRGGQNTEAFF	TGCGCCAGCAGCTTGGTACCGAGGGGGGGGCAGAACACTGAAGCTTTCTTT
TRBV7-8	.	TRBJ2-7	.	CASSLSFRQYF	TGTGCCAGCAGCTTATCGTTCAGGCAGTACTTC
TRBV7-8	.	TRBJ2-7	TRBD2	CASHAGSGGEQYF	TGTGCCAGCCATGCGGGATCGGGGGGCGAGCAGTACTTC
TRBV5-4	.	TRBJ2-5	TRBD1	CASRHLTGTGGETQYF	TGTGCCAGCAGACATCTCACCGGGACAGGGGGGGAGACCCAGTACTTC
TRBV12-5	.	TRBJ2-1	.	CASGNPGTEQFF	TGTGCTAGTGGGAACCCCGGGACAGAGCAGTTCTTC
TRBV5-1	once	TRBJ1-1	.	CASSLFPGDLNTEAFF	TGCGCCAGCAGCTTGTTCCCAGGGGATTTGAACACTGAAGCTTTCTTT
TRBV2	.	TRBJ1-1	.	CASKRLLNTEAFF	TGTGCCAGCAAGAGGCTACTGAACACTGAAGCTTTCTTT
TRBV30	.	TRBJ1-5	.	CAWSAPPGPQHF	TGTGCCTGGAGTGCCCCCCCGGGACCCCAGCATTTT
TRBV28	.	TRBJ2-7	TRBD2	CASSKARGAFNSYEQYF	TGTGCCAGCAGTAAAGCGCGGGGGGCCTTCAACTCCTACGAGCAGTACTTC
TRBV9	.	TRBJ2-3	.	CASSGPLPRDTQYF	TGTGCCAGCAGCGGCCCCCTTCCGAGAGATACGCAGTATTTT
TRBV28	.	TRBJ1-2	.	CASSSSTETYTF	TGTGCCAGCAGTTCCTCGACAGAAACCTACACCTTC
TRBV7-9	.	TRBJ2-3	TRBD2	CASSPRLAGGPTDTQYF	TGTGCCAGCAGCCCCCGACTAGCGGGAGGGCCTACAGATACGCAGTATTTT
TRBV6-6	.	TRBJ2-3	TRBD2	CASSYSGAGGTDTQYF	TGTGCCAGCAGTTACTCCGGTGCGGGAGGCACAGATACGCAGTATTTT
TRBV10-3	few	TRBJ2-7	.	CAISESIMDGEQYF	TGTGCCATCAGTGAGTCGATCATGGACGGCGAGCAGTACTTC
TRBV11-2	few	TRBJ1-1	.	CASTPLERAVAFF	TGTGCCAGCACCCCCCTGGAGAGGGCGGTCGCTTTCTTT
TRBV12-5	few	TRBJ1-1	.	CASGPPFPNTF	TGTGCTAGTGGTCCACCTTTCCCCAACACCTTT
TRBV6-5	.	TRBJ1-2	.	CASSYSPGSGGYTF	TGTGCCAGCAGTTACTCGCCCGGGTCGGGGGGCTACACCTTC
TRBV5-1	once	TRBJ2-5	TRBD2	CASSLSVAGDQQETQYF	TGCGCCAGCAGCTTGTCGGTAGCGGGAGACCAACAAGAGACCCAGTACTTC
TRBV11-3	.	TRBJ2-3	TRBD2	CASSLTGTSGVDTQYF	TGTGCCAGCAGCTTAACCGGGACTAGCGGGGTGGATACGCAGTATTTT
TRBV19	.	TRBJ2-1	TRBD2	CASSTRTSGNPYNEQFF	TGTGCCAGTAGTACCCGGACTAGCGGAAACCCCTACAATGAGCAGTTCTTC
TRBV5-1	.	TRBJ1-4	.	CASSSGAGYEKLFF	TGCGCCAGCAGCTCGGGGGCGGGGTACGAAAAACTGTTTTTT
TRBV30	.	TRBJ1-2	.	CAWSLTNYGYTF	TGTGCCTGGAGCTTGACTAACTATGGCTACACCTTC